This TCR beta chain was observed in a study of OX40 agonist ivuxolimab in advanced cancers. Study overall: Among those treated, three patients had partial responses, one with hepatocellular carcinoma and two with cutaneous melanoma. Study results and limitations: Some nonresponders likewise displayed low normalized T-cell clonal expansion. On average, CD8+ T cells showed a greater number of expanded clones than CD4+. Doses of 0.1 to 3.0 mg/kg were accompanied by clonal expansion of CD4+ and CD8+ blood T cells by week 6.

Sequenced by immunoSEQ multiplex PCR; TCRdb stores in-frame clones only, minus some. Of about 16,000 clones in the sample, roughly 86% are singletons; the top ten hold around 70%. On this clone: The antigen is not known.

Germline values: CDR1 LGHNA, CDR2 YSLEER. There are 15 residues in the CDR3. The trim removed 0 bases at V and 3 bases at J, leaving 4 bases unmatched. This clonotype originated in an adult with an advanced solid tumor such as melanoma, head and neck, liver or kidney cancer. Sequenced material: CD4+ or CD8+ T cells sorted from blood, taken in a trial of the OX40 agonist ivuxolimab. The chain uses TRBV4-3 and TRBJ2-7; 8 nucleotides agree with TRBD2. CDR3 in DNA: TGCGCCAGCAGCCAAGACCGGGAGGGGAACTACGAGCAGTACTTC. It yields the protein CASSQDREGNYEQYF.